The clone carrying this T cell receptor (beta chain) was seen at least ten times. Its specificity is not known. Library construction for TCR beta used iRepertoire HTBI primers and Arm-PCR of CDR3 regions. In the original workflow: Across samples, around 60 TRBV and about 15 TRBJ segments were found. TCRdb passed the multiplex PCR reads through MiXCR, listing each CDR3 protein once. The V and J calls, along with clone size, are taken from TCRdb and not from the paper's own processing. The data contain about 220,000 distinct CDR3 sequences, about a sixth of them singletons. The sample is drawn from a study of regulatory T cells in long-lasting Graves disease. Study-wide results and limits: Persistent Graves' patients showed a TCR diversity that was lower than that of newly diagnosed ones.

Time point given: newly diagnosed GD, antithyroid drugs for less than 3 months. There was RNA extracted from PBMCs, and the TCR library was made from it. The V end lost 0 bases, the J end lost 4 bases, and 16 bases lay between the germline ends. Germline CDR1 is SGDLS and CDR2 is YYNGEE. The CDR3 sequence is 16 residues long. The receptor's source is a female donor with Graves disease. Here the sequenced sample was peripheral blood mononuclear cells (PBMCs), taken at new diagnosis, from a patient treated with antithyroid drugs. V is TRBV9 and J is TRBJ1-2; D is ambiguous. The CDR3 nucleotides read TGTGCCAGCAGCGTAGACCCCCGGGCGGGGATCTATGGCTACACCTTC. Translating gives CASSVDPRAGIYGYTF.